This T cell receptor (beta chain) originates from a study of shared clonotypes between healthy human individuals. Whole-study context: Per donor, CD8 memory used one plate, CD8 naive used two, CD4 memory used three and CD4 naive used three.

In the study's own analysis: Filtering differed for immunoSEQ, which gave only junction sequences without quality scores. Sequencing was performed with immunoSEQ multiplex PCR; in TCRdb, only in-frame clones are kept and a portion is missing. V and J calls and clone size are those listed in that table; D and trimming were worked out from the DNA. This table holds roughly 2.2 million clones, 85% to 95% found once. CDR3 size: 14 residues. Germline V lookup: CDR1 SGHTA, CDR2 FQGNSA. J lost 10 bases, V lost 4 bases, and 7 bases had no gene match. Regarding this clone: What it binds is not known.

Study-wide points: Deeper or shallower sequencing was expected to change how clonotypes are shared among donors. Unshared clonotypes carried lower generation probabilities than those common to all four donors.

This chain links TRBV7-2 with TRBJ2-1, with 10 bases matching TRBD2. Sequenced sample: naive CD4+ T cells from PBMCs. The subset here: CD45RA+ positively selected. The clonotype was recovered from a man younger than 35 in good health. Some clones in this sample may be carry-over from other donors' samples. The DNA for the CDR3 is TGTGCCAGCAGCTCCAAGGGGACTAGCGACGAGCAGTTCTTC. Residues: CASSSKGTSDEQFF.